This record covers a single T cell receptor beta chain. The antigen is undetermined. The data were obtained in a study of cytotoxic CD8 clonotypes in ibrutinib-treated CLL. Study context: Response sampling took place at median 12 months of treatment, range 6 to 36.

This table comes from immunoSEQ multiplex PCR, and its TCRdb copy is limited to in-frame clones, with some not included. The sample has around 160,000 clones; 81% are singletons. PBMCs were cryopreserved, and 1.5 to 2 micrograms of genomic DNA from them went into TCR beta libraries. Study-wide findings and caveats: Baseline clonality was higher than in age-matched healthy donors and moved in step with circulating CD8+ T-cell counts.

The sequencing used PBMCs, collected after 12 months of ibrutinib treatment. This TCR derives from a human donor with chronic lymphocytic leukemia.

CDR3 residues: CASFLNSGTWYF. The CDR3 DNA reads TGTGCCAGTTTCCTAAATAGCGGGACGTGGTACTTC. The rearrangement links TRBV19 to TRBJ2-7; 8 nucleotides line up with TRBD2. CDR1 and CDR2 from the germline V gene are LNHDA and SQIVND (reference sequence). The CDR3 has 12 amino acids. Unmatched junction bases numbered 12, after V lost 8 bases and J lost 12 bases.